A selection of T cell receptor beta chains follows, all from one sample in a study of T cell changes during pregnancy in multiple sclerosis. Clones were sequenced by immunoSEQ multiplex PCR, and TCRdb holds only the in-frame ones, with some missing. The sample shows over 35,000 clones, roughly 90% of them seen only once. The input for sequencing was CD8+ T cells from peripheral blood mononuclear cells, taken in the first trimester of pregnancy. Receptors were obtained from a female donor with multiple sclerosis, enrolled in a pregnancy study. The CDR3 runs from the conserved cysteine through the conserved F or W. Fields, in order: J gene, clone size, V gene, D gene, CDR3 DNA, CDR3 protein. The D gene is left open where the match is weak. Where a row states a size, it is once, few, many or the class of an expanded clone; other rows omit it.

>TRBJ2-3|NA|TRBV4-2|NA
TGTGCCAGCAGCCAAGAGTTGAAAGGGAGTGATACGCAGTATTTT
CASSQELKGSDTQYF
>TRBJ2-7|once|TRBV6-5|NA
TGTGCCAGCAGCCCTATGACAGACCCCTACGAGCAGTACTTC
CASSPMTDPYEQYF
>TRBJ1-2|NA|TRBV27|TRBD1
TGTGCCAGCAGTACCGGACAGGGGTCGGACTATGGCTACACCTTC
CASSTGQGSDYGYTF
>TRBJ2-2|NA|TRBV27|NA
TGTGCCAGCAGTAGTAGCGGACTAACCGGGGAGCTGTTTTTT
CASSSSGLTGELFF
>TRBJ2-3|NA|TRBV7-3|NA
TGTGCCAGCAGCGATGGGCGTTCGGATACGCAGTATTTT
CASSDGRSDTQYF
>TRBJ2-1|NA|TRBV6-1|NA
TGTGCCAGCAGTGAAGATGTGGGGAGCTCCTACAATGAGCAGTTCTTC
CASSEDVGSSYNEQFF
>TRBJ2-1|few|TRBV6-4|NA
TGTGCCAGCAGTGACACTTTAGGGGGGGCGTCGAATGAGCAGTTCTTC
CASSDTLGGASNEQFF
>TRBJ1-1|NA|TRBV25-1|NA
TGTGCCAGCACCGGAGGGCCCAATCGAAGAACTGAAGCTTTCTTT
CASTGGPNRRTEAFF
>TRBJ2-7|NA|TRBV7-2|NA
TGTGCCAGCAGCCGCCAGGGGCTAGGTACCGACGAGCAGTACTTC
CASSRQGLGTDEQYF
>TRBJ1-5|NA|TRBV27|TRBD1
TGTGCCAGCAGCCTACAGACAGGGCGCCAGCCCCAGCATTTT
CASSLQTGRQPQHF
>TRBJ2-2|once|TRBV14|NA
TGTGCCAGCAGCCAAAGAAAGGGGCTCGGGGAGCTGTTTTTT
CASSQRKGLGELFF
>TRBJ1-1|NA|TRBV11-2|TRBD1
TGTGCCAGCAGCGTAGGGCCGGGGACAGGGGGGAGGAACACTGAAGCTTTCTTT
CASSVGPGTGGRNTEAFF
>TRBJ2-5|NA|TRBV18|TRBD2
TGTGCCAGCTCACCACCAGGGACTAGCGGGGATCAAGAGACCCAGTACTTC
CASSPPGTSGDQETQYF
>TRBJ1-1|NA|TRBV6-5|NA
TGTGCCAGCAGTTACCCATCGGGGGGGAACACTGAAGCTTTCTTT
CASSYPSGGNTEAFF
>TRBJ2-5|once|TRBV6-1|TRBD2
TGTGCCAGCAGTGAAGAAGGAGGACTAGCGGGGACAGAGACCCAGTACTTC
CASSEEGGLAGTETQYF
>TRBJ2-2|NA|TRBV19|NA
TGTGCCAGTTCGCCGGGATCCACCGGGGAGCTGTTTTTT
CASSPGSTGELFF
>TRBJ1-1|NA|TRBV5-6|NA
TGTGCCAGCAGCCTATCCGTTGGTGAAGCTTTCTTT
CASSLSVGEAFF
>TRBJ1-4|NA|TRBV19|TRBD1
TGTGCCAAGAGGGACAGGGGTCTTCGCGAAAAACTGTTTTTT
CAKRDRGLREKLFF
>TRBJ2-1|NA|TRBV9|NA
TGTGCCAGCAGCGTCCAGGGCTACAATGAGCAGTTCTTC
CASSVQGYNEQFF
>TRBJ1-1|NA|TRBV5-1|NA
TGCGCCAGCAGCTATGCGTTTACAGCCGAGACTGAAGCTTTCTTT
CASSYAFTAETEAFF
>TRBJ1-2|once|TRBV6-1|TRBD1
TGTGCCAGCAGTGAAAGCTGGACAGGGTATGGCTACACCTTC
CASSESWTGYGYTF
>TRBJ2-7|NA|TRBV15|TRBD1
TGTGCCACCGGCGCCGGGACAGGGAATTACGAGCAGTACTTC
CATGAGTGNYEQYF
>TRBJ2-2|NA|TRBV6-1|TRBD2
TGTGCCAGCAACCCCACTAGCGGGGGGGGTGGGGAGCTGTTTTTT
CASNPTSGGGGELFF
>TRBJ2-3|NA|TRBV29-1|NA
TGCAGCGTTGACTGGGGGGGCACAGATACGCAGTATTTT
CSVDWGGTDTQYF
>TRBJ2-7|NA|TRBV18|TRBD1
TGTGCCAGCTCACTGGGACAGAGCGCCTACGAGCAGTACTTC
CASSLGQSAYEQYF
>TRBJ1-3|NA|TRBV13|TRBD1
TGTGCCAGCAGCTCGGGACAGGGAAACACCATATATTTT
CASSSGQGNTIYF
>TRBJ1-5|NA|TRBV19|TRBD1
TGTGCCAGTAGTATAGGGGACAGTAGCAATCAGCCCCAGCATTTT
CASSIGDSSNQPQHF
>TRBJ1-3|NA|TRBV30|NA
TGTGCCTGGGAGAGTGGAAACACCATATATTTT
CAWESGNTIYF
>TRBJ2-3|NA|TRBV6-4|TRBD2
TGTGCCAGCAGTGACTCGAGCGGGGGGACCCCGGATACGCAGTATTTT
CASSDSSGGTPDTQYF
>TRBJ2-5|NA|TRBV23-1|NA
TGCGCCAGCCTGGGTTGGAGAGAGACCCAGTACTTC
CASLGWRETQYF
>TRBJ1-5|NA|TRBV13|TRBD1
TGTGCCAGCAGCTTAGGCCGTGGGACAGGGCTTCAGCATTTT
CASSLGRGTGLQHF
>TRBJ2-1|NA|TRBV6-5|TRBD1
TGTGCCAGCGCAGGGGGACAGGGATTTGCAAATGAGCAGTTCTTC
CASAGGQGFANEQFF
>TRBJ2-6|NA|TRBV15|NA
TGTGCCACCAGCATCTCTAGGGGTGCCAACGTCCTGACTTTC
CATSISRGANVLTF
>TRBJ2-7|NA|TRBV2|TRBD1
TGTGCCAGCAGTGAAAGACAGGGGACCTGCGAGCAGTACTTC
CASSERQGTCEQYF
>TRBJ1-1|once|TRBV5-1|TRBD1
TGCGCCAGCAGCTTGGGACAGGGCCCCCATGAAGCTTTCTTT
CASSLGQGPHEAFF
>TRBJ1-6|NA|TRBV7-6|TRBD1
TGTGCCAGCAGCAAACAGGGGGCGCAGGGTCAGTCACCCCTCCACTTT
CASSKQGAQGQSPLHF
>TRBJ2-3|NA|TRBV9|TRBD1
TGTGCCAGCAGCAGGGGACAGCGATACACAGATACGCAGTATTTT
CASSRGQRYTDTQYF
>TRBJ2-3|NA|TRBV7-8|NA
TGTGCCAGCAGCTTAGGAACTAGCAGTGCTAGCACAGATACGCAGTATTTT
CASSLGTSSASTDTQYF
>TRBJ1-1|NA|TRBV7-6|NA
TGTGCCAGCAGCATTGGAGGGCACACTGAAGCTTTCTTT
CASSIGGHTEAFF
>TRBJ2-2|NA|TRBV27|NA
TGTGCCAGCAGTTTTAGTAACACCGGGGAGCTGTTTTTT
CASSFSNTGELFF
>TRBJ2-7|NA|TRBV7-6|TRBD1
TGTGCCAGCAGCTTAGGACAGGGGATCACCTACGAGCAGTACTTC
CASSLGQGITYEQYF